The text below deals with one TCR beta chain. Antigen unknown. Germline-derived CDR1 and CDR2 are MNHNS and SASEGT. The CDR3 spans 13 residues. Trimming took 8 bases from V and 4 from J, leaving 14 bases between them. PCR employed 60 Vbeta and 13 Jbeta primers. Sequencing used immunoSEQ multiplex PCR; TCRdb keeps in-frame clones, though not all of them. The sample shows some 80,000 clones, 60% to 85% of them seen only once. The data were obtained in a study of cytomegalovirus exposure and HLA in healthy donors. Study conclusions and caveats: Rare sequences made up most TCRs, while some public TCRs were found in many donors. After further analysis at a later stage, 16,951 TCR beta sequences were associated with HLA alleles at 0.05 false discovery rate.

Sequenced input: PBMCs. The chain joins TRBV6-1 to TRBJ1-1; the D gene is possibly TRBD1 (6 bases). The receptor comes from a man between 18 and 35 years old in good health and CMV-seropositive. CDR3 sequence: CASEQGWSTEAFF. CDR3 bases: TGTGCCAGCGAACAGGGATGGAGCACTGAAGCTTTCTTT.